This entry features one TCR beta chain sequence. Antigen specificity is unknown. Amplification of the TCR beta CDR3 regions used RNA transcripts (as template). An opening RT-PCR round employed HTBI primers and preceded a second-round multiplex PCR. TCRdb itself ran the multiplex PCR reads through MiXCR, one entry per CDR3 protein. The sample holds about 550,000 distinct CDR3 sequences, just under 40% seen once. Germline loops: CDR1 MNHEY, CDR2 SVGAGI. The ends were cut back, 4 bases at V and 5 bases at J, with 14 bases in the middle. The CDR3 spans 15 residues. The record originates from a study of Graves' ophthalmopathy and Graves' hyperthyroidism. At the level of the study: Hyperthyroidism is called stable when no ophthalmopathy develops within 18 months of follow-up. The study's findings and limits: Ophthalmopathy progression was predicted with approximately 68% sensitivity and roughly 74% specificity. The authors also found most expanded thyroid clonotypes above 0.001 frequency in blood.

Exclusion criteria comprised other autoimmune diseases, uncontrolled infections, pregnancy or lactation in patients. This receptor was obtained from an adult man with Graves' hyperthyroidism. The genes are TRBV6-5 and TRBJ1-4; the D is unclear. The sequenced material came from peripheral blood or thyroid tissue (not recorded which). For the CDR3, the DNA is TGTGCCAGCAGTTCTCATGGGATGGGGAATGAAAAACTGTTTTTT. This gives the protein CASSSHGMGNEKLFF.